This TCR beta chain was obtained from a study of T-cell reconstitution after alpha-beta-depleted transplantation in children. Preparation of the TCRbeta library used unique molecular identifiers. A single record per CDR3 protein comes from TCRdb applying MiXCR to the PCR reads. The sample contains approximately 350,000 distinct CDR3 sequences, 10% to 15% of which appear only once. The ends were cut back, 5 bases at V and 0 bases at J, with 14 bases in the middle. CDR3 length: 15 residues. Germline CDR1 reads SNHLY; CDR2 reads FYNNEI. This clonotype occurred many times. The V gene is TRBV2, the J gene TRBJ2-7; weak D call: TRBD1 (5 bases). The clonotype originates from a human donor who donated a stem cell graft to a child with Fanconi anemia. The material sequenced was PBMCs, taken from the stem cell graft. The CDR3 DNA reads TGTGCCAGCAGTTTAGGACACTGGGTCTCCTACGAGCAGTACTTC. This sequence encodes CASSLGHWVSYEQYF.